The table lists the clone carrying this TCR beta chain with many counts. Its specificity is unknown. These data originate in a study of T cells after yellow fever vaccination. As for the study in general: In the case of low-cell-number fractions, SMART-Seq v4 Ultra Low Input was used for preparation. Broader study findings: Overall, a small share of clonotypes was seen in both CD4 and CD8 compartments. In post-booster samples, most primary-vaccination clones reappeared (approximately 96% CD4, over 70% CD8).

The CDR3 runs to 16 residues. V lost 0 bases, J lost 5 bases, and 17 bases lay in between. Germline V gene sequence: CDR1 LNHNV, CDR2 YYDKDF (reference sequence). 5'RACE template switching added a universal primer site and UMIs to TCR cDNA. Using its own MiXCR run on the 5' RACE reads, TCRdb lists one record per CDR3 protein. The sample has 65,000 to 70,000 distinct CDR3 sequences, about 6% seen once; the top ten hold 2.2%. Material: CD4+ T cells sorted from PBMCs, obtained around 16 days after the first yellow fever vaccination. This chain uses TRBV15 with TRBJ2-7; a possible D gene is TRBD1 (5 bases). The TCR comes from a man between 18 and 29 years old who received the YFV17D yellow fever vaccine. The CDR3 DNA is TGTGCCACCAGCAGAGATCGTGCCTCAGGGATTGACGAGCAGTACTTC. Translation: CATSRDRASGIDEQYF.